A single sample gave rise to the 14 T cell receptor beta chains below, sequenced in a study of patients and donors after allogeneic stem cell transplantation. Each CDR3 protein gets one entry after TCRdb re-called the RT-PCR reads with MiXCR. The table has over 150,000 distinct CDR3 sequences, about 29% seen once. Specimen: blood, either unsorted or a sorted T cell fraction (not recorded which). These receptors came from a human donor who was either an allogeneic HSCT recipient or a stem cell or donor lymphocyte infusion donor (not recorded which). It is not recorded whose cells these are; they may come from a transplant donor.

The table lists this clonotype with a few counts. The chain uses TRBV4-3 and TRBJ1-2, with TRBD1 matching over 8 bases. J lost 8 bases, V lost 5 bases, and 10 bases had no gene match. This CDR3 is built from 14 residues. Germline V gene data show CDR1 as LGHNA and CDR2 as YSLEER. CDR3 protein: CASSYLDRDGGYTF. CDR3 bases: TGCGCCAGCAGCTATCTGGACAGGGACGGGGGCTACACCTTC.

This sequence joins TRBV30 and TRBJ1-2; D remains ambiguous. This CDR3 is built from 14 residues. Trimming removed 4 bases at V and 4 bases at J, with 16 bases between. CDR1 and CDR2 from the germline V gene are GTSNPN and SVGIG (reference sequence). CDR3 in DNA: TGTGCCTGGAACGGCGGGAACCTGGCCTATGGCTACACCTTC. Its translation is CAWNGGNLAYGYTF.

This clonotype was observed many times. The V gene is TRBV12-3 or TRBV12-4, the J gene TRBJ1-5; D unresolved. V was pared by 2 bases and J by 2 bases, with 7 bases between. The CDR3 covers 14 residues. The DNA of the CDR3 is TGTGCCAGCAGTTTAACAGCGGGCAATCAGCCCCAGCATTTT. It codes for CASSLTAGNQPQHF.

The chain uses TRBV18 and TRBJ2-7, with a tentative D call TRBD2 (6 bases). V gave up 3 bases and J gave up 2 bases, with 11 bases separating them. Germline V gene lookup returns CDR1 KGHSH and CDR2 LQKENI. The CDR3 consists of 14 residues. The CDR3 region is CASSPRRGTYEQYF. The DNA of the CDR3 is TGTGCCAGCTCACCTCGGAGGGGCACCTACGAGCAGTACTTC.

The V and J genes are TRBV6-5 and TRBJ2-1; TRBD2 aligns across 7 bases. V was clipped by 0 bases and J by 8 bases; unmatched bases: 4. The V gene's germline CDR1 is MNHEY and CDR2 SVGAGI. This CDR3 is built from 14 residues. This chain's CDR3 is CASSYSRERDEQFF. As DNA, the CDR3 is TGTGCCAGCAGTTACTCGCGGGAGCGGGATGAGCAGTTCTTC.

This clonotype has ten or more counts. The V call is TRBV12-3 or TRBV12-4, the J call TRBJ1-1, with D unresolved. The CDR3 is made up of 14 amino acids. V was pared by 5 bases and J by 1 base, with 11 bases between. CDR3 nucleotides: TGTGCCAGCAGTCCCTTCTCCTGGAACACTGAAGCTTTCTTT. It yields the protein CASSPFSWNTEAFF.

The CDR3 spells CATSTGTRGTSTDTQYF. The CDR3 nucleotides read TGTGCCACCAGTACCGGGACTAGGGGAACTAGCACAGATACGCAGTATTTT. This chain uses TRBV15 with TRBJ2-3; 8 nucleotides align to TRBD2. With V trimmed by 6 bases and J by 0 bases, 11 bases remained unmatched. The CDR3 spans 17 residues. CDR1 and CDR2 (germline): LNHNV, YYDKDF (reference sequence). Complete variable domain (other parts from reference TRBV15 and TRBJ2-3): DAMVIQNPRYQVTQFGKPVTLSCSQTLNHNVMYWYQQKSSQAPKLLFHYYDKDFNNEADTPDNFQSRRPNTSFCFLDIRSPGLGDTAMYLCATSTGTRGTSTDTQYFGPGTRLTVL.

In this sample, this clonotype turned up a few times. The chain joins TRBV29-1 to TRBJ2-7, with 11 bases lining up with TRBD2. Germline V lookup: CDR1 SQVTM, CDR2 ANQGSEA. The V gene end was trimmed by 6 bases and the J gene end by 6 bases; junction bases not matched to a gene: 16. CDR3 length: 16 residues. The CDR3 sequence: CSVKTRFSGRAAEQYF. The CDR3 bases are TGCAGCGTCAAAACTCGATTTAGCGGGAGGGCCGCCGAGCAGTACTTC.

The chain joins TRBV29-1 to TRBJ1-2; possibly TRBD1 for D (5 bases). V gave up 7 bases and J gave up 4 bases, with 16 bases separating them. Germline CDR1 and CDR2: SQVTM and ANQGSEA. This CDR3 comprises 13 residues. CDR3 sequence reads: CSAGGGAGYGYTF. CDR3 coding DNA: TGCAGCGCCGGGGGAGGGGCCGGCTATGGCTACACCTTC.

CDR3 amino acids: CASSSGQGHNEQFF. The CDR3 DNA reads as TGTGCCAGCAGCTCCGGACAGGGCCACAATGAGCAGTTCTTC. The gene calls are TRBV12-3 or TRBV12-4 and TRBJ2-1; 8 nucleotides agree with TRBD1. The CDR3 sequence is 14 residues long. The V gene end was trimmed by 6 bases and the J gene end by 5 bases; junction bases not matched to a gene: 6.

This sequence joins TRBV7-9 and TRBJ2-5; the D is unclear. Germline V gives CDR1 SEHNR, CDR2 FQNEAQ (reference sequence). The CDR3 runs to 14 residues. Trimming removed 2 bases at V and 5 bases at J, with 12 bases between. The CDR3 spells CASSLSTPGETQYF. Written as DNA, the CDR3 is TGTGCCAGCAGCTTATCGACTCCCGGGGAGACCCAGTACTTC. The entire variable domain, with the rest obtained from reference TRBV7-9 and TRBJ2-5, is as follows: DTGVSQNPRHKITKRGQNVTFRCDPISEHNRLYWYRQTLGQGPEFLTYFQNEAQLEKSRLLSDRFSAERPKGSFSTLEIQRTEQGDSAMYLCASSLSTPGETQYFGPGTRLLVL.

This clonotype has more than one count but fewer than ten. The chain links TRBV4-1 to TRBJ2-7; 9 bases align to TRBD2. Germline lookup yields CDR1 MGHRA and CDR2 YSYEKL. CDR3 length equals 15 residues. V shed 4 bases and J 5 bases; nucleotides not matched to a gene: 9. The CDR3, as DNA: TGCGCCAGCAGCCGGCGGGAGGGTCCGTGGGACGAGCAGTACTTC. As protein: CASSRREGPWDEQYF.

This chain links TRBV20-1 with TRBJ1-5, with TRBD1 matching 8 bases. In germline, CDR1 is DFQATT, CDR2 SNEGSKA (reference sequence). The CDR3 runs 13 residues. V lost 7 bases and J lost 5; bases outside the gene matches: 7. The CDR3 is CSVTGQVHQPQHF. In DNA, the CDR3 is TGCAGTGTGACGGGACAGGTCCATCAGCCCCAGCATTTT.

The gene calls are TRBV7-6 and TRBJ2-1; D may be TRBD1 or TRBD2 (5 bases each). The CDR3 contains 15 residues. CDR1 and CDR2 (germline): SGHVS, FNYEAQ. With 1 base removed from V and 8 bases from J, the gap between germline ends came to 15 bases. CDR3 sequence: CASSLDSGAGDEQFF. In DNA, the CDR3 is TGTGCCAGCAGCTTAGACTCCGGGGCCGGGGATGAGCAGTTCTTC. Full variable domain (remainder filled in from reference TRBV7-6 and TRBJ2-1): GAGVSQSPRYKVTKRGQDVALRCDPISGHVSLYWYRQALGQGPEFLTYFNYEAQQDKSGLPNDRFSAERPEGSISTLTIQRTEQRDSAMYRCASSLDSGAGDEQFFGPGTRLTVL.